This TCR beta chain was sequenced in a study of blood T cell repertoires in COVID-19. After removal of 5 bases from V and 1 base from J, the junction contained 5 bases not matched to a gene. From germline, CDR1 is MNHEY and CDR2 SVGAGI. CDR3 length: 15 amino acids. The method was immunoSEQ multiplex PCR; TCRdb's version includes in-frame clones alone and lacks a portion of them. Of roughly 230,000 clones listed, around 90% were seen once; the top ten hold approximately 0.7%. Source material: peripheral blood. This sequence originates from a human donor in a cohort sampled during active COVID-19. The chain recombines TRBV6-5 with TRBJ2-1; 7 bases are a match to TRBD1. Here the CDR3 reads CASSRVGQSYNEQFF. Written as DNA, the CDR3 is TGTGCCAGCAGTCGAGTGGGACAGTCCTACAATGAGCAGTTCTTC.